A selection of T cell receptor beta chains follows, all from one sample in a study of blood T cell repertoires in COVID-19. TCRdb's table, derived via immunoSEQ multiplex PCR, lists solely in-frame clones and lacks some. The top ten hold 2.5% to 3.5% of the sample, which has about 360,000 clones, more than 75% seen once. Sequencing used peripheral blood. All receptors come from a human donor in a cohort sampled during active COVID-19. Each CDR3 is given with its conserved first and last residue. D genes are given only for firm matches. Rows give clone size only sometimes, using once, few, many, or a class for an expanded clone.

TRBV28,.,.,TRBJ2-5,TGTGCCAGCAGACCTACAGGGTCCCAAGAGACCCAGTACTTC,CASRPTGSQETQYF
TRBV27,TRBD1,.,TRBJ2-5,TGTGCCTTCTCCGGGACAGGGCGGGTGTGGGGACTATCTAACTCGGAGACCCAGTACTTC,CAFSGTGRVWGLSNSETQYF
TRBV28,.,.,TRBJ2-1,TGTGCCAGCAGTTTAAGGGGGGGCACGGGCAATGAGCAGTTCTTC,CASSLRGGTGNEQFF
TRBV5-1,.,once,TRBJ1-4,TGCGCCAGCAGCACAAGACAGGCCGATGAAAAACTGTTTTTT,CASSTRQADEKLFF
TRBV19,.,.,TRBJ2-1,TGTGCCAGTAGCGTTAGACGACAGCTCACTTCCTACAATGAGCAGTTCTTC,CASSVRRQLTSYNEQFF
TRBV6-5,.,.,TRBJ1-1,TGTGCCAGCAGTTACACCCTGGCAGGTCTGGACACTGAAGCTTTCTTT,CASSYTLAGLDTEAFF
TRBV4-1,TRBD2,few,TRBJ2-1,TGCGCCAGCAGCCAATATATAGCGGGAGCCCCGAGTGAGCAGTTCTTC,CASSQYIAGAPSEQFF
TRBV28,.,.,TRBJ2-3,TGTGCCAGCAGTAGCGGGTATGGTAGCACAGATACGCAGTATTTT,CASSSGYGSTDTQYF
TRBV4-1,.,.,TRBJ1-6,TGCGCCAGCAGCCCCACCGACAGAATTGGTTCACCCCTCCACTTT,CASSPTDRIGSPLHF
TRBV5-4,.,.,TRBJ2-2,TGTGCCAGCAGCTTGGGGCCGAACACCGGGGAGCTGTTTTTT,CASSLGPNTGELFF
TRBV6-5,TRBD1,.,TRBJ2-7,TGTGCCAGCAGCTCGGGACAGGGTGGTTACGAGCAGTACTTC,CASSSGQGGYEQYF
TRBV30,.,.,TRBJ2-3,TGTGCCTGGAGAGGTCCAGGGGCGTTCACAGATACGCAGTATTTT,CAWRGPGAFTDTQYF
TRBV6-5,.,.,TRBJ2-5,TGTGCCAGCAGGAAGATTGCGATCCAAGAGACCCAGTACTTC,CASRKIAIQETQYF
TRBV28,TRBD2,.,TRBJ2-2,TGTGCCAGCAGTTGGCTAGGCCCTAGCGGCAACACCGGGGAGCTGTTTTTT,CASSWLGPSGNTGELFF
TRBV6-2/TRBV6-3,TRBD1,once,TRBJ2-7,TGTGCCAGCAGTTACCCAACGACAGGGGGCGAGTCCTACGAGCAGTACTTC,CASSYPTTGGESYEQYF
TRBV6-5,.,.,TRBJ1-1,TGTGCCACCCGGACAGCCTGGGGCACTGAAGCTTTCTTT,CATRTAWGTEAFF
TRBV29-1,TRBD2,.,TRBJ2-1,TGCAGCGTTGATCAGGGAGGGTACTTATATACCTACAATGAGCAGTTCTTC,CSVDQGGYLYTYNEQFF
TRBV24-1,.,.,TRBJ2-5,TGTGCCACCAGTGATTCGGCGGTAAGCGCGGAGACCCAGTACTTC,CATSDSAVSAETQYF
TRBV5-1,TRBD2,.,TRBJ2-1,TGCGCCAGCAGCTTGGCAAGACTAGCGCTTCACAATGAGCAGTTCTTC,CASSLARLALHNEQFF
TRBV5-6,TRBD2,few,TRBJ2-1,TGTGCCAGCAGCCAACAGGGACTAGCGGGTAGCAATGAGCAGTTCTTC,CASSQQGLAGSNEQFF
TRBV5-1,.,.,TRBJ2-7,TGCGCCAGCAGCCAGGGCACTTCCTACGAGCAGTACTTC,CASSQGTSYEQYF
TRBV7-9,TRBD1,.,TRBJ2-6,TGTGCCAGCAGCGCACAGGGGATTCGCTCTGGGGCCAACGTCCTGACTTTC,CASSAQGIRSGANVLTF
TRBV2,TRBD2,.,TRBJ2-5,TGTGCCAGCAGTCGAGGACTAGCGGGACAACAAGAGACCCAGTACTTC,CASSRGLAGQQETQYF
TRBV5-1,.,.,TRBJ1-2,TGCGCCAGCAGCTTGGAAGCAGGCATCTATGGCTACACCTTC,CASSLEAGIYGYTF
TRBV6-1,.,few,TRBJ1-5,TGTGCCAGCAGTGAAGTTTGGTCCGGGGGGAGTCAGCCCCAGCATTTT,CASSEVWSGGSQPQHF
TRBV5-1,TRBD1,once,TRBJ2-7,TGCGCCAGCAGCTTGGAAACAGGGGGAGTTAGCGAGCAGTACTTC,CASSLETGGVSEQYF
TRBV2,.,.,TRBJ2-3,TGTGCCAGCAGTGAAGCGGCCAGAACAGATACGCAGTATTTT,CASSEAARTDTQYF
TRBV28,TRBD2,.,TRBJ2-1,TGTGCCAGCAGCCCCTGGCTAGCGGGAGGGATCTATGAGCAGTTCTTC,CASSPWLAGGIYEQFF
TRBV6-5,TRBD2,.,TRBJ2-3,TGTGCCAGCACCGAAGAGAGCGGGGGCCCAGATACGCAGTATTTT,CASTEESGGPDTQYF
TRBV7-9,.,.,TRBJ1-3,TGTGCCAGCAGCTTGGGCTCCGGGGGCACCATATATTTT,CASSLGSGGTIYF